A selection of T cell receptor beta chains follows, all from one sample in a study of blood T cell repertoires in COVID-19. TCRdb's copy holds only in-frame clones and misses some; the assay was immunoSEQ multiplex PCR. The table includes a few hundred thousand clones, about nine tenths detected once. The sequenced material came from PBMCs or T cells enriched from blood (not recorded which). The source of these receptors is a woman aged 25-40 years who had been exposed to COVID-19. Both conserved end residues are part of each CDR3. The order of the fields is V gene, J gene, clone size, CDR3 protein. Part of the rows lack a size; the others show once, few, many or a class for expanded clones.

>TRBV7-9|TRBJ2-7|NA
CASPRDRDYEQYF
>TRBV27|TRBJ2-7|NA
CASSSPGTGGHEQYF
>TRBV7-9|TRBJ2-4|NA
CASSLNSGKNIQYF
>TRBV2|TRBJ2-3|NA
CASSEREYTDTQYF
>TRBV11-2|TRBJ1-2|NA
CASSSPSPGYTF
>TRBV7-3|TRBJ2-1|NA
CASSLRGNEQFF
>TRBV9|TRBJ1-2|NA
CASSVFDRTSNYGYTF
>TRBV28|TRBJ1-2|NA
CASSRDHSGQGKNYGYTF
>TRBV29-1|TRBJ2-7|NA
CSVTKGSYEQYF
>TRBV28|TRBJ1-3|NA
CASSFPSSGQGHSGNTIYF
>TRBV2|TRBJ2-3|NA
CASRETYSTDTQYF
>TRBV19|TRBJ2-7|NA
CASSTSPSREGYEQYF
>TRBV5-1|TRBJ1-3|NA
CASSLARNTGNTIYF
>TRBV10-1|TRBJ2-3|NA
CASLAGARRDTQYF
>TRBV9|TRBJ2-1|NA
CASSVAQGSYEQFF
>TRBV2|TRBJ2-5|NA
CASSDVNIAGRQETQYF
>TRBV6-2/TRBV6-3|TRBJ2-3|NA
CASSSWGRDAQYF
>TRBV6-4|TRBJ2-3|few
CASSAPLARRTDTQYF
>TRBV2|TRBJ1-1|NA
CASRSGGMNTEAFF
>TRBV25-1|TRBJ1-2|NA
CASTPGQGFSGYTF
>TRBV7-9|TRBJ2-4|NA
CASSPKFRVGNIQYF
>TRBV6-1|TRBJ2-6|NA
CASSEVAGANVLTF
>TRBV4-2|TRBJ2-3|NA
CASSQGLLMSGRGTDTQYF
>TRBV12-5|TRBJ2-5|few
CASGLVLGSTSGKETQYF
>TRBV7-3|TRBJ1-1|once
CASRRTVNTEAFF
>TRBV10-2|TRBJ1-1|NA
CASSIQGSGTEAFF
>TRBV11-1|TRBJ1-1|NA
CASSLAMTDTTEAFF
>TRBV27|TRBJ2-7|NA
CASSLSWGRADEQYF
>TRBV10-2|TRBJ2-3|NA
CASSLSGRTDTQYF
>TRBV9|TRBJ2-3|NA
CASSVGLAGGTDTQYF
>TRBV5-8|TRBJ2-1|NA
CASSLVYSGRTLNEQFF
>TRBV2|TRBJ2-1|NA
CASSGLAGGRDEQFF
>TRBV7-9|TRBJ1-4|NA
CASSLFPPKLFF
>TRBV12-2|TRBJ1-5|once
CASRLKGGNSNQPQHF
>TRBV7-9|TRBJ1-2|NA
CASSLISGGYTF
>TRBV5-8|TRBJ2-2|NA
CASPRAYGTGELFF
>TRBV7-2|TRBJ2-2|NA
CASSFLTGSTGELFF
>TRBV11-3|TRBJ1-5|NA
CASSLEAGQPQHF
>TRBV15|TRBJ1-1|few
CATSGAGENTEAFF
>TRBV12-5|TRBJ1-2|NA
CASGFGRGHGYTF
>TRBV6-6|TRBJ1-2|once
CASSYSGQGADGYTF